This T cell receptor beta chain was documented in a study of cytomegalovirus exposure and HLA in healthy donors listed by TCRdb under 2017. Context from the whole study: According to an earlier analysis of 450 to 650 of the donors, roughly 180 million T cells yielded 117 million unique TCR beta sequences and approximately 300 Gb of sequence data. About 280 gigabases of sequencing data and approximately 85 million unique TCR sequences were included in an early release covering about 620 HLA-typed donors. The genetic ancestry cluster associated with self-reported Caucasian donors included about 84% of the approximately 430 genotyped donors. The aim of the study was to test whether cataloging public T cell receptors could identify signatures of past pathogen exposure. Using immunosequencing, the study profiled T cell repertoires from around 680 subjects and related those repertoires to cytomegalovirus serostatus. In addition to the first cohort of 666 subjects, a separate validation cohort of some 120 different subjects was used. To predict cytomegalovirus infection status, the study brought together high-throughput TCR immunosequencing, statistical association of individual TCRs with disease status, and machine learning. To study patterns of TCR occurrence, a later analysis re-analyzed previously published TCR beta repertoires from 700 or so donors and added high-resolution HLA genotyping. Rather than using new phenotypic data, the later analysis identified candidate immune exposures from TCR beta sequences and from how often those sequences occurred across donors. To decide whether each TCR beta V gene segment behaved as functional or pseudogenic, an earlier analysis of approximately 600 of the donors relied on high-throughput TCR beta sequencing. Donor age, sex, ethnicity and CMV serostatus were compiled together with the repertoire data. In a later genetic analysis, genome-wide SNP genotypes for about 65% of the roughly 700 donors were used, and that subset was treated as a discovery cohort. All discovery cohort repertoires had been generated on a single sequencing platform. Class I and class II HLA loci were covered by the typing at four-digit resolution. Typing coverage differed by locus: A, B, C, DRB1 and DQB1 were typed in roughly 620-640 donors, DQA1 in approximately 520, DPA1 in approximately 610, and DPB1 in just under 480. Four to six DR-DQ haplotypes were handled as single units for association and clustering, since linkage in the cohort was strong. Among about 370 genotyped donors of the cohort, an average of about 240,000 unique TCR beta nucleotide sequences was sequenced per donor, of which 15% to 20% were non-productive.

Per the germline V gene, SGHDT is the CDR1 and YYEEEE is the CDR2. Here V drops 3 bases and J drops 7 bases, and the junction holds 6 bases not matched to any gene. The CDR3 measures 14 amino acids from cysteine to phenylalanine. Kept here is only the CDR3 DNA, which spans 42 bases and is read in frame from base 1. The cohort was made up of about 670 healthy bone marrow donors. Cohort members were all nominally healthy when sampled, although unrecorded immune exposures were likely present. The donor was CMV seropositive and belonged to the group of 250 to 300 seropositive cohort members. A peripheral blood sample was collected from each donor, and TCR beta sequencing was performed on peripheral blood mononuclear cells. Genomic DNA was extracted from the blood cell samples with the Qiagen DNeasy Blood Extraction Kit. Library preparation was by the immunoSEQ multiplex PCR assay. For the multiplex PCR, a mixture combining 60 forward primers for TCR Vbeta segments and 13 reverse primers for TCR Jbeta segments was used. A multiplex PCR assay on genomic DNA amplified the CDR3 region of rearranged TCR beta genes. On the Illumina HiSeq System, the amplified TCR beta libraries were sequenced as 87-base-pair reads. In the authors' own workflow: In a later analysis, approximately 74 million unique TCR beta chains were counted across the 690 or so repertoires, and roughly 10 million of these chains were shared by at least two donors. Raw reads were error-corrected and collapsed into unique sequences with a nearest-neighbor algorithm that merged closely related sequences to remove PCR and sequencing errors. To assign V, D and J gene segments, CDR3 sequences were aligned to IMGT reference sequences. For a sequence to be retained, a match of at least six nucleotides was required to both a V gene segment and a J gene segment. Rearrangements were called productive when the CDR3 lacked stop codons and stayed in frame with V and J; all others were non-productive. Following IMGT convention, CDR3 was defined as the stretch from the second conserved V-encoded cysteine up to the conserved J-encoded phenylalanine. The earlier analysis of about 500 of the donors excluded sequences that lacked an unambiguous match to a single V gene segment. In an earlier analysis of around 600 of the donors, V segments were called functional above 56.7% productive rearrangements and were called segregating when the between-donor standard deviation exceeded 5%. To diagnose cytomegalovirus status from the catalog of TCR beta chain sequences, a statistical classification framework was built. In a later analysis, TCR nucleotide sequences were compared against IMGT/GENE-DB human TR gene sequences so that V and J genes could be assigned. In a later analysis, CDR3 sequences and most-parsimonious VDJ recombination scenarios were assigned using the TCRdist pipeline. A later analysis defined each TCR beta chain by its CDR3 amino acid sequence plus V-gene family, and excluded reads lacking a unique V-gene family. A later analysis removed 550 to 700 highly shared, low-generation-probability nucleotide sequences to deal with suspected cross-contamination and a sequencing artifact. For each public chain, a later analysis derived a clonal expansion index from normalized ranks of inferred template counts within each repertoire. Generation probabilities in a later analysis came from a VDJ recombination model fitted to out-of-frame rearrangements, and those results were checked against IGoR. A later analysis scored TCR-TCR, TCR-HLA and TCR-CMV co-occurrence with hypergeometric tests, applying a repertoire-size bias correction to TCR pairs. To estimate false discovery rates, a later analysis permuted the HLA or CMV assignments 20 times. In a later analysis, co-occurring TCRs were grouped using DBSCAN, and TCRdist sequence similarity was added for clustering within HLA-allele-positive subsets. Repertoires with fewer than 30,000 or more than 120,000 public chains, plus five repertoires with anomalous nucleotide sharing, were excluded from co-occurrence clustering. TCRdb limited this immuneACCESS table to in-frame rearrangements with V and J called. A share of clones is missing; checked studies link under half to unresolved V genes, and the rest is unexplained. V, J and clone size reflect that table, while D and trimming were determined from the DNA. Here the sample has under 90,000 clones; under 80% occur a single time. Jointly, the top ten make up 7.5% to 9.5% of the sample.

Details on this clone: This receptor's antigen is unknown. Base qualities were left out, and no much larger clone turns up one base away.

What the research found in general, with its limitations: When HLA alleles, especially DR and DQ, strongly co-occurred, attributing TCR associations to individual alleles was difficult. Some 16 rarely observed V segments, including chromosome 9 orphons, were excluded from the earlier analysis of 550 to 700 of the donors because counts were too low. In a later analysis, TCR association rates were found to vary across HLA loci, with the most associated TCRs seen for DRB1 alleles and the fewest for HLA-C alleles. Broadly in line with IMGT annotations, most TCR beta V segments showed up in productive rearrangements about 87% or about 30% of the time in an earlier analysis of approximately 600 of the donors. In this cohort, only TCR beta chains were sequenced, and detectable features were limited by the absence of alpha or paired-chain data. Correlated functional status among segregating V segments might be attributable to linkage disequilibrium, but an unknown experimental factor could not be ruled out. Immune exposure information for the cohort was limited to CMV serostatus. A cluster of highly shared sequence variants was judged likely to represent a technical artifact of the sequencing pipeline. A further reported finding was that TCR beta sequences accurately predicted the HLA-A and HLA-B alleles for most subjects in the first cohort. The 87-base-pair reads could not distinguish some IMGT-functional V segments, including TRBV6-2 and TRBV6-3, so those segments were excluded. In a later analysis, about 16,000 TCR beta sequences were associated with specific HLA alleles at a false discovery rate of 0.05. Presence/absence analyses assumed roughly uniform sequencing depth across donors, an assumption that may not hold. According to a later genetic analysis, donors in an Asian-associated ancestry cluster had fewer N-insertions in productive TCRs than the approximately 650-donor mean. The authors suggested that the approach could potentially be generalized to other disease states and immunological phenotypes. Most TCR sequences were observed very rarely across donors, whereas some public TCRs were present in many individuals. In a later analysis, most CMV-associated TCR beta chains were found to appear HLA-restricted, with HLA associations seemingly driven largely by CMV exposure. In vitro tests confirmed that three of the cytomegalovirus-associated TCR beta chains recognize cytomegalovirus antigens. According to a later analysis, parvovirus B19, influenza, CMV and Epstein-Barr virus appeared linked to several top co-occurrence clusters. In a later analysis, HLA-associated TCR beta chains showed more clonal expansion and lower generation probabilities than non-associated chains that were equally common. In both the original and validation cohorts, the classifier was reported to diagnose cytomegalovirus status with high specificity and sensitivity. HLA typing was unavailable for some donors at each locus, so association tests used only the typed subset. An association between a missense DCLRE1C variant and V-gene and J-gene trimming of TCR beta chains was found in a later genetic analysis and replicated in an independent cohort. A total of roughly 160 TCR beta chains were listed by the study as associated with cytomegalovirus.

The sequence joins TRBV5-6 to TRBJ1-4, with 7 junctional bases fitting TRBD1. Sequencing used PBMCs. This TCR came from a man in his forties in good health and CMV-seropositive. The CDR3 region has the sequence CASSSTGVGEKLFF. The DNA sequence is as follows: TGTGCCAGCAGCTCAACAGGGGTGGGTGAAAAACTGTTTTTT. Here the CDR3 is joined to the reference TRBV5-6 and TRBJ1-4 genes, and the full variable domain is: DAGVTQSPTHLIKTRGQQVTLRCSPKSGHDTVSWYQQALGQGPQFIFQYYEEEERQRGNFPDRFSGHQFPNYSSELNVNALLLGDSALYLCASSSTGVGEKLFFGSGTQLSVL.